This entry is about one T cell receptor (beta chain). Its antigen is still unknown. The authors distributed each subset's genomic DNA evenly over several immunoSEQ plates. Using immunoSEQ multiplex PCR, the repertoire was profiled, and TCRdb retains in-frame clones only, with some absent. This sample has hundreds of thousands of clones, with roughly 96% found just once. The data derive from a study of shared clonotypes between healthy human individuals. Study information: The study used three CD4 naive, three CD4 memory, two CD8 naive and one CD8 memory plate per donor.

With V trimmed by 3 bases and J by 2 bases, 7 bases remained unmatched. The CDR3 runs 16 residues. Germline lookup yields CDR1 SGDLS and CDR2 YYNGEE. Overall study findings and caveats: It was the non-shared clonotypes that had lower generation probabilities than clonotypes shared by all four donors.

Only CD45RO-negative cells positively selected for CCR7 counted as naive CD8 cells, so terminally differentiated effector memory CD45RA+ cells were excluded. The chain recombines TRBV9 with TRBJ1-1; 10 nucleotides match TRBD1. The TCR sequence derives from a man younger than 45 in good health. The sequenced material came from naive CD8+ T cells sorted from blood. CDR3 sequence (DNA): TGTGCCAGCAGCGCAGGGGACAGGGGCATTAACACTGAAGCTTTCTTT. Amino acids: CASSAGDRGINTEAFF. Based on the CDR3 plus reference TRBV9 and TRBJ1-1, the full variable domain is DSGVTQTPKHLITATGQRVTLRCSPRSGDLSVYWYQQSLDQGLQFLIQYYNGEERAKGNILERFSAQQFPDLHSELNLSSLELGDSALYFCASSAGDRGINTEAFFGQGTRLTVV.